These T cell receptor beta chains were read from a single sample in a study of cytomegalovirus exposure and HLA in healthy donors. Some clones are missing from TCRdb's copy, which holds only in-frame ones; the method was immunoSEQ multiplex PCR. Among about 250,000 clones listed, approximately 85% were seen once. Sequenced: PBMCs. The receptors derive from a girl under 10 years old in good health and CMV-seronegative. Each CDR3 is given with its conserved first and last residue. Fields, in order: V gene, D gene, J gene, clone size, CDR3 DNA, CDR3 protein. The D gene is left open where the match is weak. Size is omitted from some rows. Given values are once, few, many or a class for expanded clones.

TRBV6-6	TRBD1	TRBJ1-2	NA	TGTGCCAGCAGTTACTCGACAGGGGGCTATGGCTACACCTTC	CASSYSTGGYGYTF
TRBV9	TRBD1	TRBJ1-1	NA	TGTGCCAGCAGCGTAGTAACAGGGGAGACTGAAGCTTTCTTT	CASSVVTGETEAFF
TRBV2	NA	TRBJ1-1	few	TGTGCCAGCAGTGCAACAGGTAAAACTGAAGCTTTCTTT	CASSATGKTEAFF
TRBV2	NA	TRBJ2-3	NA	TGTGCCAGCAGTCCCCAGTGGGGGCCATTGGATACGCAGTATTTT	CASSPQWGPLDTQYF
TRBV6-6	TRBD1	TRBJ2-7	NA	TGTGCCAGCAGTTCCCGGGACAGGGGAACCTACGAGCAGTACTTC	CASSSRDRGTYEQYF
TRBV5-1	NA	TRBJ2-1	NA	TGCGCCAGCAGCGCTACAGGGACCCATGGGTTCTTC	CASSATGTHGFF
TRBV7-6	TRBD2	TRBJ2-1	NA	TGTGCCAGCAGCTTAGCAGCGGGAGGGCAGGGTGAGCAGTTCTTC	CASSLAAGGQGEQFF
TRBV2	TRBD1	TRBJ2-7	once	TGTGCCAGCAGGGGGGACAGGGCAGGGAACGAGCAGTACTTC	CASRGDRAGNEQYF
TRBV10-1	TRBD2	TRBJ2-7	once	TGCGCCAGCAGTGGGAGACTAGCAGTCTCGGAAGAGCAGTACTTC	CASSGRLAVSEEQYF
TRBV5-1	NA	TRBJ2-5	NA	TGCGCCAGCAGCTTGTCAGGACGACAGCAAGAGACCCAGTACTTC	CASSLSGRQQETQYF
TRBV18	TRBD1	TRBJ2-1	NA	TGTGCCAGCTCACCGGGACAGGGGACCTACAATGAGCAGTTCTTC	CASSPGQGTYNEQFF
TRBV28	TRBD2	TRBJ2-7	once	TGTGCCAGCAGTCTAGCGGGGCCCTACGAGCAGTACTTC	CASSLAGPYEQYF
TRBV10-3	TRBD1	TRBJ1-3	NA	TGTGCCATCAGCGGGGACAGGGACGGAAACACCATATATTTT	CAISGDRDGNTIYF
TRBV11-1	NA	TRBJ2-2	once	TGTGCCAGCAGCAGCGGCCAGGCCCTAGGGGAGCTGTTTTTT	CASSSGQALGELFF
TRBV10-2	TRBD1	TRBJ1-5	NA	TGCGCCAGCGGGGGGACAGGGGAGCAGCCCCAGCATTTT	CASGGTGEQPQHF
TRBV9	TRBD1	TRBJ1-1	NA	TGTGCCAGCAGCGCAGTACAGGGGTCTGAAGCTTTCTTT	CASSAVQGSEAFF
TRBV6-5	NA	TRBJ1-5	NA	TGTGCCAGCAGTTATGACAGTTTCAATCAGCCCCAGCATTTT	CASSYDSFNQPQHF
TRBV5-6	TRBD1	TRBJ1-5	few	TGTGCCAGCAGCTCGGGACAGGGGCGGAATCAGCCCCAGCATTTT	CASSSGQGRNQPQHF
TRBV29-1	NA	TRBJ1-1	NA	TGCAGCGTGTCGGTGAGTACGAACACTGAAGCTTTCTTT	CSVSVSTNTEAFF
TRBV6-5	TRBD1	TRBJ1-1	NA	TGTGCCAGCAGTTCGGGACAGGGGCTCACTGAAGCTTTCTTT	CASSSGQGLTEAFF
TRBV9	NA	TRBJ2-2	NA	TGTGCCAGCAGCGTAGCTGACATTGGGTTTTTGGGAGGCGGGGAGCTGTTTTTT	CASSVADIGFLGGGELFF
TRBV7-9	NA	TRBJ2-7	NA	TGTGCCAGCAGCTTAGGGCTTTACTACGAGCAGTACTTC	CASSLGLYYEQYF
TRBV5-1	NA	TRBJ1-6	NA	TGCGCCAGCAGCTTGGGGACCCTGGGGAGCTCCTATAATTCACCCCTCCACTTT	CASSLGTLGSSYNSPLHF
TRBV5-4	NA	TRBJ1-1	NA	TGTGCCAGCAGCTTGGAACAGGGAAGGACTGAAGCTTTCTTT	CASSLEQGRTEAFF
TRBV9	TRBD1	TRBJ1-1	NA	TGTGCCAGCAGCGAGGGACAGCGGATGAACACTGAAGCTTTCTTT	CASSEGQRMNTEAFF
TRBV7-9	NA	TRBJ1-5	NA	TGTGCCAGCAGCGCCGGGATGGGGGCCCGTAGCAATCAGCCCCAGCATTTT	CASSAGMGARSNQPQHF
TRBV29-1	NA	TRBJ1-2	NA	TGCAGCGTTGCAGCAGGGAAGGTTTACACCTTC	CSVAAGKVYTF
TRBV2	NA	TRBJ2-3	once	TGTGCCAGCAGTGAGAAGCGGATTAGCACAGATACGCAGTATTTT	CASSEKRISTDTQYF
TRBV12-5	TRBD2	TRBJ2-1	NA	TGTGCTAGTGGTTTGTTACCGGGACTAGCGGGAGGGCCTATCGAAAGCTCCTACAATGAGCAGTTCTTC	CASGLLPGLAGGPIESSYNEQFF
TRBV19	NA	TRBJ1-5	NA	TGTGCCAGTAGTACCCTCGGGGGGGGTCTTCAGCCCCAGCATTTT	CASSTLGGGLQPQHF
TRBV7-9	NA	TRBJ2-2	NA	TGTGCCAGCGATTTCAGGGTGTCCGTCGGGGAGCTGTTTTTT	CASDFRVSVGELFF
TRBV5-1	TRBD1	TRBJ2-5	NA	TGCGCCAGCAGCTCCGGACAGGTTCAAGAGACCCAGTACTTC	CASSSGQVQETQYF
TRBV2	TRBD2	TRBJ2-5	NA	TGTGCCAGCAGTGAAAGGAGGGGCGGGGGGTTTGGGGAGACCCAGTACTTC	CASSERRGGGFGETQYF
TRBV28	TRBD2	TRBJ2-7	NA	TGTGCCAGCAGGGCGGGAGGTGGCTCCTCCTACGAGCAGTACTTC	CASRAGGGSSYEQYF
TRBV5-6	TRBD1	TRBJ2-3	NA	TGTGCCAGCAGCGGGGGACAGCTCGCTTATACTAGCACAGATACGCAGTATTTT	CASSGGQLAYTSTDTQYF
TRBV5-1	TRBD2	TRBJ2-5	NA	TGCGCCAGCAGCTTGGGGGGACTAGCGGGGCCGGAGACCCAGTACTTC	CASSLGGLAGPETQYF
TRBV6-5	NA	TRBJ1-1	NA	TGTGCCAGCACCGCCGGGGACACTGAAGCTTTCTTT	CASTAGDTEAFF
TRBV6-5	NA	TRBJ2-3	NA	TGTGCCAGCAGTTCCCGTCACTACACAGATACGCAGTATTTT	CASSSRHYTDTQYF
TRBV29-1	TRBD1	TRBJ2-7	NA	TGCAGCGTTTGGGACAGGGACGACGAGCAGTACTTC	CSVWDRDDEQYF
TRBV2	TRBD1	TRBJ1-2	NA	TGTGCCAGCAGTGGAAGCTCGGGACAGATTTATGGCTACACCTTC	CASSGSSGQIYGYTF
TRBV4-2	TRBD2	TRBJ2-1	NA	TGTGCCAGCAGCAAAGCCTGGACTAGCGCAGACAATGAGCAGTTCTTC	CASSKAWTSADNEQFF
TRBV27	TRBD2	TRBJ2-5	NA	TGTGCCAGCAGGGCGGGGGGAAGCAGGGAGACCCAGTACTTC	CASRAGGSRETQYF
TRBV5-1	TRBD2	TRBJ2-7	NA	TGCGCCAGCAGCTTGAGGGGGACTAGCCCCTACGAGCAGTACTTC	CASSLRGTSPYEQYF
TRBV6-5	NA	TRBJ1-2	NA	TGTGCCAGCAGCCACAGGACCCATGGCTACACCTTC	CASSHRTHGYTF
TRBV29-1	NA	TRBJ1-1	once	TGCAGCGGGGCCGGGACACTTAACACTGAAGCTTTCTTT	CSGAGTLNTEAFF
TRBV5-1	NA	TRBJ2-7	once	TGCGCCAGCAGGTCCGAGGCAGGGACCTACGAGCAGTACTTC	CASRSEAGTYEQYF
TRBV14	TRBD1	TRBJ1-2	NA	TGTGCCAGCAGGCGAGCCGGGACAGCATATGGCTACACCTTC	CASRRAGTAYGYTF
TRBV6-1	NA	TRBJ2-7	NA	TGTGCCAGCAGTCACCCGAGCGAGAGGAACGAGCAGTACTTC	CASSHPSERNEQYF
TRBV29-1	TRBD1	TRBJ1-2	few	TGCAGCGTTCCCCGGACAGGCGGAACCTTAAACTATGGCTACACCTTC	CSVPRTGGTLNYGYTF